Shown below are 11 T cell receptor beta chains from a single sample sequenced in a study of identical twins. TCRdb re-called the 5' RACE reads through MiXCR, storing one row per CDR3 protein. The sample has about 340,000 distinct CDR3 sequences, 9% to 15% seen once. This sample was shared with a second study, whose subject was yellow fever vaccine responses in identical twins.

The specimen sequenced was CD8+ T cells sorted from blood. The receptors derive from a woman aged 18 to 35 in good health.

V gene TRBV28 combines with J gene TRBJ2-3; the D gene could be TRBD1 or TRBD2 (5 bases each). V lost 3 bases and J 4 bases, leaving 8 bases between the germline ends. Germline-derived CDR1 and CDR2 are MDHEN and SYDVKM. The CDR3 runs to 13 residues. CDR3 sequence (DNA): TGTGCCAGCAGTTTCCCGGGGCCAGATACGCAGTATTTT. This translates into CASSFPGPDTQYF.

This clonotype has just a few counts. The V gene is TRBV7-6, the J gene TRBJ2-7, with 11 bases identical to TRBD2. Per germline, CDR1 SGHVS and CDR2 FNYEAQ. V lost 3 bases, J lost 4 bases, and 14 bases stayed unmatched. The CDR3 is 18 amino acids. CDR3 loop: CASSLTGPPGLAEYEQYF. CDR3 bases: TGTGCCAGCAGCTTGACAGGGCCTCCGGGACTAGCGGAATACGAGCAGTACTTC.

This clonotype was picked up a small number of times. This chain uses TRBV27 with TRBJ2-3, with 10 bases fitting TRBD1. CDR1 is MNHEY and CDR2 is SMNVEV in the germline V gene (reference sequence). The CDR3 is made up of 15 amino acids. The junction had 5 bases not matched to a gene; V was cut back by 5 bases and J by 3 bases. CDR3: CASSVDRGQTDTQYF. CDR3 DNA: TGTGCCAGCAGTGTCGACAGGGGGCAGACAGATACGCAGTATTTT.

The chain joins TRBV2 to TRBJ2-1; D unresolved. V lost 6 bases, J lost 0 bases, and 15 bases lay in between. This CDR3 spans 16 amino acids. Germline V gene data show CDR1 as SNHLY and CDR2 as FYNNEI. CDR3 nucleotides: TGTGCCAGCAGAGAAATGACTGCCAGCTCCTACAATGAGCAGTTCTTC. Translation: CASREMTASSYNEQFF.

This clonotype was counted only a few times. The chain joins TRBV28 to TRBJ2-1; D is unclear. This CDR3 contains 14 residues. CDR1 is MDHEN, CDR2 SYDVKM, per germline. V lost 2 bases, J lost 8 bases, and 13 bases lay in between. In DNA, the CDR3 is TGTGCCAGCAGTTTAGCTTCAGAGGTCCATGAGCAGTTCTTC. Translating gives CASSLASEVHEQFF.

This clonotype was recorded many times. CDR3 nucleotides: TGTGCCAGCAGTTTGGGGGATTCGAATTCACCCCTCCACTTT. Protein product: CASSLGDSNSPLHF. V is TRBV28 and J is TRBJ1-6; D may be TRBD1 (5 bases). This CDR3 spans 14 amino acids. The ends were cut back, 3 bases at V and 7 bases at J, with 10 bases in the middle. Germline-derived CDR1 and CDR2 are MDHEN and SYDVKM.

This clonotype was observed a handful of times. CDR3 in DNA: TGTGCCAGCAGCTTCAGGGCTAGCGGGAGCGATGAGCAGTTCTTC. Protein product: CASSFRASGSDEQFF. J is TRBJ2-1 and V is TRBV7-6; 10 bases are a match to TRBD2. Trimming removed 3 bases from V and 8 bases from J; junction bases left unmatched: 7. Germline values: CDR1 SGHVS, CDR2 FNYEAQ. CDR3 size: 15 residues.

The sample holds a few counts of this clonotype. The chain combines TRBV4-1 with TRBJ2-3, with D unclear. This CDR3 has 14 residues. V shed 3 bases and J shed 2 bases, with 9 bases lying between them. Germline CDR1 reads MGHRA; CDR2 reads YSYEKL. The CDR3 nucleotides are TGCGCCAGCAGCCATGGGATAAACACAGATACGCAGTATTTT. It translates to CASSHGINTDTQYF.

The V call is TRBV9, the J call TRBJ2-1; D remains unclear. V shed 4 bases and J shed 4 bases, with 15 bases lying between them. Germline assignment: CDR1 SGDLS and CDR2 YYNGEE. The CDR3 has 15 amino acids. The CDR3 here is CASSPRAELYNEQFF. The CDR3 nucleotides read TGTGCCAGCAGCCCTCGGGCGGAGCTGTACAATGAGCAGTTCTTC.

This clonotype has at least ten counts. Written as DNA, the CDR3 is TGCAGTGCCTCGCTCGGGAGGGGCTACAATGAGCAGTTCTTC. Translation gives CSASLGRGYNEQFF. The chain combines TRBV20-1 with TRBJ2-1; TRBD2 matches 8 bases. The CDR3 contains 14 residues. V trimming: 6 bases; J trimming: 3 bases; junction bases outside the gene matches: 7. Germline CDR1 reads DFQATT; CDR2 reads SNEGSKA (reference sequence).

The rearrangement uses TRBV7-9 and TRBJ2-5; 7 bases are shared with TRBD2. Trimming removed 3 bases from V and 5 bases from J; junction bases left unmatched: 6. The CDR3 is made up of 14 amino acids. Germline CDR1 SEHNR, CDR2 FQNEAQ (reference sequence). Here the CDR3 DNA reads TGTGCCAGCAGCTTGACTAGCAGTGTCGAGACCCAGTACTTC. It yields the protein CASSLTSSVETQYF.